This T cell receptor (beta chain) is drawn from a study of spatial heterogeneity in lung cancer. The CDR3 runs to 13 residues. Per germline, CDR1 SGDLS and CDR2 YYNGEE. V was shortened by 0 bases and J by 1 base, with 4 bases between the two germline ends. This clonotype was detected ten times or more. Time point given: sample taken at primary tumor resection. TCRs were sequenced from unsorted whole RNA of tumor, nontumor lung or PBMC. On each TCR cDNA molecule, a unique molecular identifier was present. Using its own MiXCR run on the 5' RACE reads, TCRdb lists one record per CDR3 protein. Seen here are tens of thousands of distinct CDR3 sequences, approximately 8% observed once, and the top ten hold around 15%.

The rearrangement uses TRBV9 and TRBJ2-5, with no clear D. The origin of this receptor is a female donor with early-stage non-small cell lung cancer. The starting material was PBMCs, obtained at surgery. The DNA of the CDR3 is TGTGCCAGCAGCGTAGGAATCCAAGAGACCCAGTACTTC. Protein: CASSVGIQETQYF. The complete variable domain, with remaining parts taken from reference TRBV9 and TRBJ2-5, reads DSGVTQTPKHLITATGQRVTLRCSPRSGDLSVYWYQQSLDQGLQFLIQYYNGEERAKGNILERFSAQQFPDLHSELNLSSLELGDSALYFCASSVGIQETQYFGPGTRLLVL.